This TCR beta chain derives from a study of cytomegalovirus exposure and HLA in healthy donors (dated by TCRdb to 2016 to 2017). About the full investigation: An earlier analysis of approximately 600 of the donors reported 250 to 300 Gb of sequence data and some 120 million unique TCR beta sequences from 150 million to 200 million T cells. An early release that covered 640 HLA-typed donors contained around 300 gigabases of sequencing data and 70 million to 100 million unique TCR sequences. Of the approximately 400 genotyped donors, roughly 80% were placed in the genetic ancestry cluster associated with self-reported Caucasian donors. The aim of the study was to test whether cataloging public T cell receptors could identify signatures of past pathogen exposure. The study profiled the T cell repertoires of under 700 subjects by immunosequencing and related them to cytomegalovirus serostatus. Besides the first cohort of more than 650 subjects, a separate validation cohort made up of some 110 different subjects was used. The study combined high-throughput TCR immunosequencing, statistical association of individual TCRs with disease status, and machine learning to predict cytomegalovirus infection status. In a later analysis, previously published TCR beta repertoires from fewer than 750 donors were re-analyzed and high-resolution HLA genotyping was added so that TCR occurrence patterns could be studied. Rather than using new phenotypic data, the later analysis identified candidate immune exposures from TCR beta sequences and from how often those sequences occurred across donors. To decide whether each TCR beta V gene segment behaved as functional or pseudogenic, an earlier analysis of fewer than 750 of the donors relied on high-throughput TCR beta sequencing. Donor age, sex, ethnicity and CMV serostatus were compiled together with the repertoire data. Genome-wide SNP genotypes for about three fifths of the 666 donors were used in a later genetic analysis, which treated that subset as a discovery cohort. All discovery cohort repertoires had been generated using a single sequencing platform. Class I and class II HLA loci were covered by the typing at four-digit resolution. Typing coverage differed by locus: A, B, C, DRB1 and DQB1 were typed in roughly 620-630 donors, DQA1 in roughly 500, DPA1 in some 600, and DPB1 in just under 490. A few DR-DQ haplotypes were treated as single units for association and clustering because of strong linkage in the cohort. Across 300 to 500 genotyped donors of the cohort, an average of approximately 240,000 unique TCR beta nucleotide sequences per donor were sequenced, and around 20% of those sequences were non-productive.

As regards this clone: What antigen it recognizes has not been identified.

The CDR3, cysteine through phenylalanine, is 15 amino acids long. Only CDR3 DNA remains: 45 bases, in frame from the first base. Taken from the germline V gene, the CDR1 and CDR2 loops are SGHTS and YDEGEE. The cohort was made up of several hundred healthy bone marrow donors. All cohort members were sampled while nominally healthy, although unrecorded immune exposures were likely present. The donor tested CMV seropositive and was one of the 289 seropositive cohort members. Each donor provided a peripheral blood sample, and peripheral blood mononuclear cells were used for TCR beta sequencing. Genomic DNA extraction from the blood cell samples was performed with the Qiagen DNeasy Blood Extraction Kit. The library was generated by the immunoSEQ multiplex PCR assay. A mixture of 60 forward primers for TCR Vbeta segments and 13 reverse primers for TCR Jbeta segments was used in the multiplex PCR. Amplification of the CDR3 region of rearranged TCR beta genes was performed with a multiplex PCR assay on genomic DNA. The amplified TCR beta libraries were sequenced on the Illumina HiSeq System as 87-base-pair reads. The study's processing was this. A later analysis tallied around 87 million unique TCR beta chains across the 666 repertoires, and some 10 million of those chains were shared by two or more donors. A nearest-neighbor algorithm error-corrected the raw reads and collapsed the reads into unique sequences, merging closely related sequences to remove PCR and sequencing errors. CDR3 sequences were aligned to IMGT reference sequences to assign V, D and J gene segments. For a sequence to be retained, a match of at least six nucleotides was required to both a V gene segment and a J gene segment. A rearrangement was called productive if the CDR3 had no stop codons and remained in frame with V and J, and every other rearrangement was called non-productive. CDR3 was defined according to IMGT convention as the region running from the second conserved V-encoded cysteine to the conserved J-encoded phenylalanine. The earlier analysis of 450 to 750 of the donors excluded any sequence lacking an unambiguous match to a single V gene segment. An earlier analysis of a few hundred of the donors called V segments functional above 56.7% productive rearrangements and segregating when the between-donor standard deviation exceeded 5%. To diagnose cytomegalovirus status from the catalog of TCR beta chain sequences, a statistical classification framework was built. A later analysis assigned V and J genes by comparing TCR nucleotide sequences with IMGT/GENE-DB human TR gene sequences. In a later analysis, CDR3 sequences and most-parsimonious VDJ recombination scenarios were assigned using the TCRdist pipeline. A later analysis defined each TCR beta chain by its CDR3 amino acid sequence plus V-gene family, and excluded reads lacking a unique V-gene family. To address suspected cross-contamination and a sequencing artifact, a later analysis removed around 590 highly shared, low-generation-probability nucleotide sequences. For each public chain, a later analysis derived a clonal expansion index from normalized ranks of inferred template counts within each repertoire. In a later analysis, generation probabilities were computed using a VDJ recombination model fitted to out-of-frame rearrangements, and the results were checked against IGoR. In a later analysis, TCR-TCR, TCR-HLA and TCR-CMV co-occurrence was scored with hypergeometric tests, and a repertoire-size bias correction was applied to TCR pairs. In a later analysis, false discovery rates were estimated by permuting HLA or CMV assignments 20 times. In a later analysis, co-occurring TCRs were grouped with DBSCAN, and TCRdist sequence similarity was added when clustering was performed within HLA-allele-positive subsets. Repertoires with fewer than 30,000 or more than 120,000 public chains were left out of co-occurrence clustering, as were about 5 repertoires with anomalous nucleotide sharing. The table comes from immuneACCESS by way of TCRdb, which keeps in-frame sequences with V and J called. Part of the clones is missing from these tables; in studies checked, under half for an unresolved V gene and the rest for unknown reasons. For V, J and clone size, that table is used; D and trimming come from the DNA. The table for this sample records 35,000 to 45,000 clones. Together, the top ten hold roughly 9.6% of the sample.

The full study reports these points: Some IMGT-functional V segments, including TRBV6-2 and TRBV6-3, could not be distinguished by the 87-base-pair reads and were therefore excluded. In a later analysis, HLA-associated TCR beta chains showed more clonal expansion and lower generation probabilities than non-associated chains that were equally common. The presence/absence analyses assumed that sequencing depth was roughly uniform across donors, and that assumption may not be true. V-gene and J-gene trimming of TCR beta chains was associated with a missense DCLRE1C variant in a later genetic analysis, and the association was replicated in an independent cohort. Because counts were too low, 15 to 20 rarely observed V segments, including chromosome 9 orphons, were excluded from the earlier analysis of 587 of the donors. According to a later genetic analysis, donors in an Asian-associated ancestry cluster had fewer N-insertions in productive TCRs than the approximately 650-donor mean. A further reported finding was that TCR beta sequences accurately predicted the HLA-A and HLA-B alleles for most subjects in the first cohort. In this cohort, only TCR beta chains were sequenced, and detectable features were limited by the absence of alpha or paired-chain data. In both the original and validation cohorts, the classifier was reported to diagnose cytomegalovirus status with high specificity and sensitivity. Linkage disequilibrium might explain the correlated functional status among segregating V segments, but an unknown experimental factor could not be ruled out. Because HLA typing was missing for some donors at each locus, association tests included only the typed subset. Immune exposure information for the cohort was limited to CMV serostatus. In the study, 150 to 200 TCR beta chains were listed as associated with cytomegalovirus. In a later analysis, around 17,000 TCR beta sequences were associated with specific HLA alleles at a false discovery rate of 0.05. According to the authors, the approach could potentially be generalized to other disease states and immunological phenotypes. Three of the identified cytomegalovirus-associated TCR beta chains were confirmed in vitro to be specific for cytomegalovirus antigens. While some public TCRs were present in many individuals, most TCR sequences turned up only very rarely across donors. In a later analysis, the rate of TCR association differed among HLA loci, with DRB1 alleles having the most associated TCRs and HLA-C alleles having the fewest. According to a later analysis, most CMV-associated TCR beta chains appeared to be HLA-restricted, and the HLA associations seemed to be driven largely by CMV exposure. In a later analysis, several top co-occurrence clusters were reported to appear linked to parvovirus B19, influenza, CMV and Epstein-Barr virus. An earlier analysis of several hundred of the donors showed that most TCR beta V segments appeared in productive rearrangements either about 87% or about 30% of the time, which broadly matched IMGT annotations. A cluster of highly shared sequence variants was judged likely to represent a technical artifact of the sequencing pipeline. When HLA alleles, especially DR and DQ, strongly co-occurred, attributing TCR associations to individual alleles was difficult.

The material sequenced was PBMCs. This sequence originates from a man aged 35-49 years in good health and CMV-seropositive. The rearrangement joined TRBV5-8 to TRBJ2-5; the D gene is perhaps TRBD1, on 6 matching bases. The DNA matches TRBJ2-7 better at its end, which makes the J call doubtful. CDR3 region: CASSLAVGQTYEQYF. In nucleotide form, the sequence is TGTGCCAGCAGCTTGGCCGTGGGACAAACCTACGAGCAGTACTTC.